This T cell receptor beta chain was recovered during a study of blood T cell dynamics during melanoma immunotherapy (dated by TCRdb to about 2020). Background on the whole study: The patients had metastatic melanoma and were given first-line pembrolizumab or nivolumab plus ipilimumab as standard of care in the United Kingdom. Peripheral T cell receptor repertoires of metastatic melanoma patients were profiled before and after one cycle of checkpoint inhibitor therapy to find early correlates of response. The training cohort consisted of consecutive patients, while an additional independent group of patients from the same centre was pooled to form an external validation set.

A fixed 350 ng of DNA was loaded for every bulk PBMC sample. Following the manufacturer instructions, the immunoSEQ TCRb Assay kit was used to amplify TCR beta CDR3 sequences from genomic DNA. The KAPA Library Quantification Kit for Illumina platforms was used to quantify pooled libraries by qPCR. Pooled libraries were sequenced on an Illumina NextSeq 500, clustered at roughly 0.55-1.1 pM. From the authors' description of their analysis: TCR data were analyzed with immunoSEQ ANALYZER and the R LymphoSeq package. A rearrangement efficiency score was calculated as productive divided by the sum of productive and non-productive CDR3 sequences. Clonality was measured with the Gini coefficient and diversity with the Renyi index at alpha=1, and both measures were compared pairwise between timepoints within each patient. Clonal relatedness used an edit distance of 3, and repertoire similarity used the Bhattacharyya coefficient, both computed in LymphoSeq. Linear discriminant analysis on week-3 changes in clonality and diversity was built with the R MASS and caret packages to classify response. TCRdb stores this immuneACCESS table with in-frame sequences only. Part of the clones is absent; in the studies checked, under half of the shortfall reflects unresolved V genes, and no reason is known for the rest. V and J calls and clone size come straight from that table; D and trimming were deduced from the DNA. Within this sample are approximately 11,000 clones, with 83% of them counted one time only. Together, the top ten hold approximately 20% of the sample.

About this clone: It lacks a known antigen. No qualities accompany the bases; no much larger clone lies one base away.

Per the publication, the time point label means: pre-treatment baseline. Blood samples were collected before treatment (T0) and at week 3 (W3), after the first cycle of checkpoint blockade. Except for two patients with rapid clinical progression, response was assessed 12 weeks after the first infusion by RECIST 1.1; disease control meant complete response, partial response or stable disease. Patients were not eligible if they had prior systemic cancer treatment, concomitant immunosuppressant therapy or synchronous other active malignancies. To track both circulating cells and T cell turnover, TCR beta was sequenced from bulk PBMC as well as from plasma cell-free DNA. PBMC were isolated from blood with Lymphoprep and SepMate tubes, followed by red cell lysis. DNA from PBMC and sorted T cell subsets was extracted with QIAamp DNA Blood Mini kits. A distance of 9 bases separates the germline ends of V and J, which lose 3 bases and 2 bases respectively. CDR1 and CDR2, looked up from the germline V gene (reference sequence), are SGHNT and YYREEE. The CDR3, from cysteine to phenylalanine, totals 14 residues. CDR3 DNA only is kept here, 42 bases in frame from base 1.

General conclusions and limits of the study: The relatively small sample size was recognized as a factor that could limit how well the results generalize. Unlike progressors, patients who went on to achieve disease control showed a bifurcated reorganization of the PBMC repertoire at W3, with either increased clonality or increased diversity. Whether the T cell clones behind the repertoire changes were melanoma-specific or instead reflected general immune activation was something the study could not determine.

This clonotype was obtained from a human donor with melanoma. The sequences come from blood, collected from a patient treated with checkpoint blockade. The chain links TRBV5-4 with TRBJ2-4; the D gene remains uncertain. The nucleotide sequence is TGTGCCAGCAGCTCGGCAGCTTCCAAAAACATTCAGTACTTC. Translation gives CASSSAASKNIQYF. The reference TRBV5-4 and TRBJ2-4 proteins fill in what lies around the CDR3, so the full variable domain reads ETGVTQSPTHLIKTRGQQVTLRCSSQSGHNTVSWYQQALGQGPQFIFQYYREEENGRGNFPPRFSGLQFPNYSSELNVNALELDDSALYLCASSSAASKNIQYFGAGTRLSVL.